This T cell receptor beta chain was sequenced in a study of blood T cell repertoires in COVID-19. Overall study context: The United States, Italy and Spain were the sources of the acute and convalescent COVID-19 samples. Sample material is recorded as cDNA or gDNA derived from T cells, B-cell-depleted T cells, or PBMCs.

Clones were read by immunoSEQ multiplex PCR, and TCRdb kept only the in-frame ones, dropping some. The sample gives about 130,000 clones, 70% to 85% of which show up once; about 3% is in the top ten. Unmatched junction bases numbered 15, after V lost 4 bases and J lost 7 bases. The V gene's germline CDR1 is SGHRS and CDR2 YFSETQ. This CDR3 is built from 18 residues. This TCR derives from an elderly woman with acute or convalescent COVID-19. This sequence joins TRBV5-1 and TRBJ1-6; 9 bases are a match to TRBD1. The sample taken for sequencing was peripheral blood. The CDR3 here is CASSHTMGQGIPNSPLHF. The CDR3 DNA is TGCGCCAGCAGCCATACCATGGGACAGGGAATCCCAAATTCACCCCTCCACTTT.